The 15 T cell receptor beta chains below come from one sample, sequenced in a study of blood T cell repertoires in COVID-19 (dated by TCRdb to 2018 to 2020). To prepare the library, the immunoSEQ multiplex PCR assay was applied. In its TCRdb copy, this immuneACCESS table keeps in-frame sequences only and misses some clones. Where compared with another copy, unresolved V genes explain less than half of these, and the others have no known cause. The sample includes around 89,000 clones, with more than 70% observed a single time. Clones ranked in the top ten supply around 0.44% of the sample. Sequences were obtained from peripheral blood. Receptors were obtained from a man in his sixties with acute or convalescent COVID-19.

This chain connects TRBV6-6 to TRBJ2-2, with D uncertain. The germline V gene encodes CDR1 MNHNY and CDR2 SVGAGI (reference sequence). V lost 5 bases and J lost 0, with 7 bases in between. The CDR3 runs 14 residues. CDR3 loop: CASSRRPNTGELFF. The CDR3, as DNA: TGTGCCAGCAGTAGGCGGCCGAACACCGGGGAGCTGTTTTTT.

The chain recombines TRBV25-1 with TRBJ2-1, with unresolved D. V lost 2 bases to trimming and J lost 3 bases, with 8 bases between them. The V gene's germline CDR1 is MGHDK and CDR2 SYGVNS. This CDR3 spans 14 amino acids. CDR3 bases: TGTGCCAGCAGTGAAGGGCATAGCTACAATGAGCAGTTCTTC. Protein product: CASSEGHSYNEQFF. The variable domain in full, completed from reference TRBV25-1 and TRBJ2-1, reads EADIYQTPRYLVIGTGKKITLECSQTMGHDKMYWYQQDPGMELHLIHYSYGVNSTEKGDLSSESTVSRIRTEHFPLTLESARPSHTSQYLCASSEGHSYNEQFFGPGTRLTVL.

The chain employs TRBV7-2 and TRBJ2-2, with 12 bases aligning to TRBD2. Germline CDR1 is SGHTA and CDR2 is FQGNSA. This CDR3 has 20 residues. The J segment lost 0 bases and the V segment lost 0 bases, leaving 8 bases of the junction unmatched. In DNA, the CDR3 is TGTGCCAGCAGCTTAGCGCTGCGACTAGCGGGGGTCGCGAACACCGGGGAGCTGTTTTTT. Encoded protein: CASSLALRLAGVANTGELFF. The full variable domain, its missing parts supplied by reference TRBV7-2 and TRBJ2-2, is GAGVSQSPSNKVTEKGKDVELRCDPISGHTALYWYRQSLGQGLEFLIYFQGNSAPDKSGLPSDRFSAERTGGSVSTLTIQRTQQEDSAVYLCASSLALRLAGVANTGELFFGEGSRLTVL.

The chain combines TRBV29-1 with TRBJ1-1; D gene unclear. The CDR3 runs to 13 residues. Per the germline V gene, CDR1 is SQVTM and CDR2 is ANQGSEA. V was trimmed by 5 bases and J by 0 bases, leaving 10 bases between them. For the CDR3, the DNA is TGCAGCGTTCATGGGCTGATGAACACTGAAGCTTTCTTT. Protein: CSVHGLMNTEAFF.

CDR3 residues: CATSPPRGRNNEQFF. As DNA, the CDR3 is TGTGCCACCAGTCCTCCGCGGGGTCGAAACAATGAGCAGTTCTTC. The V and J genes are TRBV24-1 and TRBJ2-1; TRBD2 might be the D (6 bases). Trimming removed 6 bases from V and 5 bases from J, with 16 bases in between. This CDR3 is built from 15 residues. Germline CDR1 is KGHDR and CDR2 is SFDVKD.

This clone was counted once. Other DNA sequences within the sample encode an identical CDR3. V usage is TRBV7-2 and J usage is TRBJ2-2; D gene ambiguous. Germline V gives CDR1 SGHTA, CDR2 FQGNSA. Trimming took 1 base from V and 1 from J, leaving 7 bases between them. The CDR3 contains 15 residues. The CDR3 loop reads CASSLGQLNTGELFF. CDR3 coding DNA: TGTGCCAGCAGCTTAGGTCAGTTGAACACCGGGGAGCTGTTTTTT. Together with reference TRBV7-2 and TRBJ2-2, the CDR3 gives the full variable domain: GAGVSQSPSNKVTEKGKDVELRCDPISGHTALYWYRQSLGQGLEFLIYFQGNSAPDKSGLPSDRFSAERTGGSVSTLTIQRTQQEDSAVYLCASSLGQLNTGELFFGEGSRLTVL.

This chain joins TRBV27 and TRBJ1-5; the D gene is possibly TRBD1 (6 bases). Germline V gene lookup returns CDR1 MNHEY and CDR2 SMNVEV (reference sequence). The CDR3 runs to 13 residues. V shed 6 bases and J shed 6 bases, with 12 bases lying between them. CDR3 in DNA: TGTGCCAGCAGACAGGGTGAGGGTCAGCCCCAGCATTTT. This translates into CASRQGEGQPQHF.

This sequence joins TRBV6-5 and TRBJ1-5; D not resolved. The ends were cut back, 2 bases at V and 7 bases at J, with 12 bases in the middle. This CDR3 contains 14 residues. CDR1 and CDR2 from the germline V gene are MNHEY and SVGAGI. The CDR3 reads CASSYGGSGQPQHF. The CDR3 region has the DNA TGTGCCAGCAGTTACGGAGGGAGTGGCCAGCCCCAGCATTTT.

This chain links TRBV5-6 with TRBJ2-7, with 7 bases identical to TRBD1. There are 13 residues in the CDR3. Germline V gene sequence: CDR1 SGHDT, CDR2 YYEEEE. V lost 4 bases, J lost 2 bases, and 3 bases stayed unmatched. The CDR3 bases are TGTGCCAGCAGCCCGGGACAGACCTACGAGCAGTACTTC. This translates into CASSPGQTYEQYF.

The chain joins TRBV9 to TRBJ2-2; TRBD1 matches 8 bases. J lost 2 bases, V lost 1 base, and 4 bases had no gene match. The CDR3 has 16 residues. Per germline, CDR1 SGDLS and CDR2 YYNGEE. For the CDR3, the DNA is TGTGCCAGCAGCGTATCGGGACAGGTAAACACCGGGGAGCTGTTTTTT. This encodes CASSVSGQVNTGELFF.

This chain uses TRBV3-1 (or the pseudogene TRBV3-2) with TRBJ2-1, with TRBD2 matching over 11 bases. With V trimmed by 4 bases and J by 6 bases, 8 bases remained unmatched. The CDR3 length is 16 residues. Germline V gives CDR1 LGHDT, CDR2 YNNKEL (reference sequence). The CDR3 protein is CASSPGLAGGLNEQFF. The CDR3 DNA is TGTGCCAGCAGCCCAGGGTTAGCGGGGGGGCTCAATGAGCAGTTCTTC.

The chain employs TRBV10-3 and TRBJ2-1; 12 nucleotides match TRBD2. V shed 0 bases, J shed 5 bases, and the junction held 5 bases outside the gene matches. Per the germline V gene, CDR1 is ENHRY and CDR2 is SYGVKD. The CDR3 loop spans 17 amino acids. CDR3: CAISESITSGRNNEQFF. CDR3 nucleotide sequence: TGTGCCATCAGTGAGTCGATCACTAGCGGGAGGAACAATGAGCAGTTCTTC.

The V gene is TRBV4-2, the J gene TRBJ2-6; tentatively, D is TRBD2 (5 bases). This CDR3 is built from 14 residues. The V gene's germline CDR1 is LGHNA and CDR2 YNFKEQ. V shed 5 bases and J shed 0 bases, with 5 bases lying between them. CDR3 DNA: TGTGCCAGCAGCGGGAGCTCTGGGGCCAACGTCCTGACTTTC. Its translation is CASSGSSGANVLTF.

V usage is TRBV9 and J usage is TRBJ2-3; 7 bases agree with TRBD2. CDR1 SGDLS and CDR2 YYNGEE come from the germline V gene. CDR3 length: 15 residues. V shed 4 bases, J shed 2 bases, and the junction held 7 bases outside the gene matches. The CDR3: CASSTSSGNTDTQYF. The CDR3 region has the DNA TGTGCCAGCAGCACGTCCAGCGGGAACACAGATACGCAGTATTTT. Drawing the rest from reference TRBV9 and TRBJ2-3, the complete variable domain is DSGVTQTPKHLITATGQRVTLRCSPRSGDLSVYWYQQSLDQGLQFLIQYYNGEERAKGNILERFSAQQFPDLHSELNLSSLELGDSALYFCASSTSSGNTDTQYFGPGTRLTVL.

This chain connects TRBV5-6 to TRBJ2-4, with 14 bases lining up with TRBD2. V gave up 2 bases and J gave up 9 bases; unmatched junction bases: 4. The CDR3 has 15 amino acids. Looked up from germline, CDR1 is SGHDT and CDR2 is YYEEEE. The DNA for the CDR3 is TGTGCCAGCAGCTTCCGAGGACTAGCGGGAGGCATTCAGTACTTC. Protein sequence: CASSFRGLAGGIQYF.